The clone carrying this T cell receptor (beta chain) was seen only a few times. Using unique molecular identifiers, the investigators prepared the TCRbeta library. Via MiXCR, TCRdb re-called the PCR reads, giving one row per CDR3 protein. Of some 550,000 distinct CDR3 sequences listed, approximately 20% were seen once; the top ten hold 2.5% to 4%. The data were taken from a study of T-cell reconstitution after alpha-beta-depleted transplantation in children. Unmatched junction bases numbered 10, after V lost 3 bases and J lost 3 bases. Germline V gives CDR1 ENHRY, CDR2 SYGVKD. This CDR3 spans 16 amino acids.

The rearrangement joins TRBV10-3 to TRBJ2-7, with 8 bases lining up with TRBD1. The sequence was collected from a human donor who donated a stem cell graft to a child with acute lymphoblastic leukemia. The specimen comprised PBMCs from the stem cell graft donor, sampled from the stem cell graft. CDR3 in amino acids: CAISDAGRTGIYEQYF. CDR3 coding DNA: TGTGCCATCAGTGACGCCGGAAGGACAGGGATCTACGAGCAGTACTTC.